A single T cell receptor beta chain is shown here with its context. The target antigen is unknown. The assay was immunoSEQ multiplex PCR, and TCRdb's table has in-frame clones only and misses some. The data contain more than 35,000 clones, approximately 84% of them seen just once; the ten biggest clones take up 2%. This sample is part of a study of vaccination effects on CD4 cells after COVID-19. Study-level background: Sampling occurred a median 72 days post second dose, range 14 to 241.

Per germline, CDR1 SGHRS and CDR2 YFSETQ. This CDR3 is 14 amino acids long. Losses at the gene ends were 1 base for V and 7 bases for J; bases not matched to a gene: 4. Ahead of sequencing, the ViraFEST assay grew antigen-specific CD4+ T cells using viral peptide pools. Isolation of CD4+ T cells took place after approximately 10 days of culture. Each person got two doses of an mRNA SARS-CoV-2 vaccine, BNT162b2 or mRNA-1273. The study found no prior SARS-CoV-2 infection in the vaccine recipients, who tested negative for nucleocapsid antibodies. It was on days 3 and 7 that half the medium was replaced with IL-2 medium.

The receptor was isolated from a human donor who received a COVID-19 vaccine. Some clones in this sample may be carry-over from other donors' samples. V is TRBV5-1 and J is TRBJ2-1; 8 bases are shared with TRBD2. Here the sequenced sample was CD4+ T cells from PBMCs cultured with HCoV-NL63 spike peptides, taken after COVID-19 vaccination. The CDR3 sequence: CASSLMRGANEQFF. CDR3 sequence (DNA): TGCGCCAGCAGCTTGATGCGGGGGGCTAATGAGCAGTTCTTC.